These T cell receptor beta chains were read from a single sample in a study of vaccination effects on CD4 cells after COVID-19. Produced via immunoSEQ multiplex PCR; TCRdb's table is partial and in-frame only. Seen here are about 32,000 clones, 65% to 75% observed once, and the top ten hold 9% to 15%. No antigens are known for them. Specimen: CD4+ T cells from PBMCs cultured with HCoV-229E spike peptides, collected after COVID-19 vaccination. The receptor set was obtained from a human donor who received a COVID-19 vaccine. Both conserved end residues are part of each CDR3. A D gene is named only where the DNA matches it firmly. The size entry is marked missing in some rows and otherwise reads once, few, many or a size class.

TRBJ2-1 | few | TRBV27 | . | CASSYMALGAAFEQFF | TGTGCCAGCAGTTATATGGCCCTCGGGGCCGCCTTTGAGCAGTTCTTC
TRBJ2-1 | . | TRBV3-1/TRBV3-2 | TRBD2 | CASSRIGGSGASSYNEQFF | TGTGCCAGCAGTCGCATAGGGGGTAGCGGGGCTAGCTCCTACAATGAGCAGTTCTTC
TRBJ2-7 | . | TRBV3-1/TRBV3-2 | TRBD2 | CASSQDIGLAGSYEQYF | TGTGCCAGCAGCCAAGATATCGGACTAGCGGGATCCTACGAGCAGTACTTC
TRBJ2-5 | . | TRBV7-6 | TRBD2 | CASSLAAGGRETQYF | TGTGCCAGCAGCTTAGCTGCGGGGGGGCGGGAGACCCAGTACTTC
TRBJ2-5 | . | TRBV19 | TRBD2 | CASTPGGRIGLTQYF | TGTGCCAGTACTCCGGGGGGGAGGATTGGACTGACCCAGTACTTC
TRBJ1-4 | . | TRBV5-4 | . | CASSLGQQNEKLFF | TGTGCCAGCAGCTTGGGACAGCAAAATGAAAAACTGTTTTTT
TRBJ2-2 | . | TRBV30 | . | CAWSATGELFF | TGTGCCTGGAGTGCTACCGGGGAGCTGTTTTTT
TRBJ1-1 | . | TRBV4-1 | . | CASSQDRTVNTEAFF | TGCGCCAGCAGCCAAGATCGGACGGTGAACACTGAAGCTTTCTTT
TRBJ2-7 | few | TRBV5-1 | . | CASSLRTVSYEQYF | TGCGCCAGCAGCTTGAGAACGGTATCCTACGAGCAGTACTTC
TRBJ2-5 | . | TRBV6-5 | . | CASSHGENTETQYF | TGTGCCAGCAGCCACGGGGAAAATACGGAGACCCAGTACTTC
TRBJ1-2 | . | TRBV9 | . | CASSIRDTLSYGYTF | TGTGCCAGCAGCATTCGGGACACCTTGTCCTATGGCTACACCTTC
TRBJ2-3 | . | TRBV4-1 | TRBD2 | CASSQAVLAGAGGTDTQYF | TGCGCCAGCAGCCAAGCAGTACTCGCCGGGGCGGGGGGCACAGATACGCAGTATTTT
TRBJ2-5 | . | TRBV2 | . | CASRGLLQETQYF | TGTGCCAGCAGGGGACTGTTACAAGAGACCCAGTACTTC
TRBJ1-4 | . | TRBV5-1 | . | CASSFRPNEKLFF | TGCGCCAGCAGCTTCCGACCTAATGAAAAACTGTTTTTT
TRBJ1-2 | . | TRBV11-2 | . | CASSFRGGYTF | TGTGCCAGCAGCTTTAGGGGTGGCTACACCTTC
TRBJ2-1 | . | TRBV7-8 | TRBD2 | CASSLDRTSGPQNSYNEQFF | TGTGCCAGCAGCTTAGATAGGACTAGCGGGCCCCAAAACTCCTACAATGAGCAGTTCTTC
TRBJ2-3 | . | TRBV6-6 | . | CASGVPVKDTQYF | TGTGCCAGCGGCGTCCCAGTGAAAGATACGCAGTATTTT
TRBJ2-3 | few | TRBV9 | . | CASSVSPGTDTQYF | TGTGCCAGCAGCGTATCTCCGGGGACAGATACGCAGTATTTT
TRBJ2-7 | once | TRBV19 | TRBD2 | CASGTSGSYEQYF | TGTGCCAGCGGGACTAGCGGGAGTTACGAGCAGTACTTC
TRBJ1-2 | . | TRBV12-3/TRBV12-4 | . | CASGTTEGYGYTF | TGTGCCAGCGGCACCACCGAGGGCTATGGCTACACCTTC
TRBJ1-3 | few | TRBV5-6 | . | CASSLWGGNTIYF | TGTGCCAGCAGCTTGTGGGGCGGAAACACCATATATTTT
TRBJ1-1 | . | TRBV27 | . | CASSLYPGSEAFF | TGTGCCAGCAGTTTATATCCTGGCAGCGAAGCTTTCTTT
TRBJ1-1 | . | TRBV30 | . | CAWSGAGLEAFF | TGTGCCTGGAGTGGTGCAGGGTTAGAAGCTTTCTTT
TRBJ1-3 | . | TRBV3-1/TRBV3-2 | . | CASSQDGANTIYF | TGTGCCAGCAGCCAAGATGGAGCAAACACCATATATTTT
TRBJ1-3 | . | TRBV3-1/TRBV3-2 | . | CASSQGVALGGNTIYF | TGTGCCAGCAGCCAAGGGGTGGCACTGGGAGGAAACACCATATATTTT
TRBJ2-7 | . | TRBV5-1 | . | CASSSGAGTIYEQYF | TGCGCCAGCAGCTCGGGTGCCGGGACCATTTACGAGCAGTACTTC
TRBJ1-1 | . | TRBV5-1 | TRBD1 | CASSLVGQGEAFF | TGCGCCAGCAGCTTGGTAGGACAGGGTGAAGCTTTCTTT
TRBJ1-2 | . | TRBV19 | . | CASLPTSRNPNYGYTF | TGTGCCAGTTTACCTACCTCTAGAAATCCTAACTATGGCTACACCTTC
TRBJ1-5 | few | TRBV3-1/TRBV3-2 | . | CASSHTGKDQPQHF | TGTGCCAGCAGCCACACAGGGAAAGATCAGCCCCAGCATTTT
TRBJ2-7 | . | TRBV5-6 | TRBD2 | CASSSTYGLAGSEQYF | TGTGCCAGCAGCTCAACGTATGGACTAGCGGGTTCCGAGCAGTACTTC
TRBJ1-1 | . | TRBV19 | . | CASSMGARGPFF | TGTGCCAGTAGTATGGGGGCACGGGGCCCTTTCTTT
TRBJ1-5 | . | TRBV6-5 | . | CASSLPGPGVNQPQHF | TGTGCCAGCAGTTTACCGGGACCGGGGGTTAATCAGCCCCAGCATTTT
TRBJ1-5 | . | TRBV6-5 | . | CASTPLQGVDQPQHF | TGTGCCAGCACCCCATTACAGGGTGTCGATCAGCCCCAGCATTTT
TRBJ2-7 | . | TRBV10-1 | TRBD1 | CASSENRGNEQYF | TGCGCCAGCAGTGAGAACAGGGGAAACGAGCAGTACTTC
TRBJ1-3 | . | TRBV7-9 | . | CASSFRNSSSGNTIYF | TGTGCCAGCAGCTTTCGTAATAGTTCCTCTGGAAACACCATATATTTT
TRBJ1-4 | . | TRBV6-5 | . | CASARGWTNEKLFF | TGTGCCAGCGCCAGGGGTTGGACTAATGAAAAACTGTTTTTT
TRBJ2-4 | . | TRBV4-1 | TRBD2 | CASSQDGRVGNIQYF | TGCGCCAGCAGCCAAGATGGGAGGGTGGGGAACATTCAGTACTTC
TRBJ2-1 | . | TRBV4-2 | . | CASSQALGVNEQFF | TGTGCCAGCAGCCAGGCTCTCGGAGTCAATGAGCAGTTCTTC
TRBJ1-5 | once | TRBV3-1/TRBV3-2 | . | CASSQGSIPYSNQPQHF | TGTGCCAGCAGCCAAGGAAGCATTCCCTATAGCAATCAGCCCCAGCATTTT
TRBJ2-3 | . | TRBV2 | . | CASSEGVARLTDTQYF | TGTGCCAGCAGTGAAGGGGTAGCGCGGCTCACAGATACGCAGTATTTT
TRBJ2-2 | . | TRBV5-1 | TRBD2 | CASSWIAGEAGELFF | TGCGCCAGCAGCTGGATAGCGGGAGAGGCCGGGGAGCTGTTTTTT
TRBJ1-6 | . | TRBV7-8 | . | CASSSDGGRGNSPLHF | TGTGCCAGCAGCTCCGATGGGGGTAGGGGGAATTCACCCCTCCACTTT
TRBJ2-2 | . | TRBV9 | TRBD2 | CASSVASGYTGELFF | TGTGCCAGCAGCGTAGCTAGCGGCTACACCGGGGAGCTGTTTTTT
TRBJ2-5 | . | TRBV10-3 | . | CAIGQETQYF | TGTGCCATCGGGCAAGAGACCCAGTACTTC
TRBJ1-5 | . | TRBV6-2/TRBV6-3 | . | CASSQGANQPQHF | TGTGCCAGCAGTCAAGGGGCCAATCAGCCCCAGCATTTT
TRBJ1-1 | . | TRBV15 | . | CATSAGNTEAFF | TGTGCCACCAGCGCAGGGAACACTGAAGCTTTCTTT
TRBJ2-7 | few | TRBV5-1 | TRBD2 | CASSLVGGSLPYEQYF | TGCGCCAGCAGCCTGGTGGGGGGGTCTCTTCCCTACGAGCAGTACTTC
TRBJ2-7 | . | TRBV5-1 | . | CASSSSGTDSYEQYF | TGCGCCAGCAGCAGCTCCGGGACGGACTCCTACGAGCAGTACTTC